These T cell receptor beta chains were read from a single sample in a study of T cell responses to AZD1222 COVID-19 vaccine. Sequencing used immunoSEQ multiplex PCR; TCRdb keeps in-frame clones, though not all of them. This table has 90,000 to 100,000 clones, 88% appearing once. The input for sequencing was peripheral blood, taken 28 days after the second AZD1222 dose. Receptors were obtained from an adult who received the AZD1222 COVID-19 vaccine. Each CDR3 is given with its conserved first and last residue. Fields, in order: V gene, J gene, D gene, CDR3 length, clone size, CDR3 protein, CDR3 DNA. D genes are given only for firm matches. A clone size is listed for some rows: how often the clone was seen (once, few, many), or a class if it is expanded.

TRBV12-3/TRBV12-4,TRBJ1-6,-,13,-,CASSLGTNSPLHF,TGTGCCAGCAGTTTAGGGACGAATTCACCCCTCCACTTT
TRBV25-1,TRBJ2-1,-,16,-,CASSDLRIGGYDEQFF,TGTGCCAGCAGTGATTTGAGGATAGGAGGTTACGATGAGCAGTTCTTC
TRBV2,TRBJ1-5,-,15,-,CASRGGHNDYQPQHF,TGTGCCAGCAGGGGTGGACACAACGACTATCAGCCCCAGCATTTT
TRBV11-2,TRBJ2-7,-,15,once,CASSSLRQGVNEQYF,TGTGCCAGCAGCTCACTGAGGCAGGGAGTAAACGAGCAGTACTTC
TRBV19,TRBJ2-7,-,15,-,CASSIGALVSYEQYF,TGTGCCAGTAGTATAGGGGCCTTAGTCTCCTACGAGCAGTACTTC
TRBV2,TRBJ2-1,-,12,-,CASRTRGNEQFF,TGTGCCAGCAGGACTAGGGGGAATGAGCAGTTCTTC
TRBV11-2,TRBJ2-2,-,16,few,CASSLPTYDATGELFF,TGTGCCAGCAGCTTACCTACCTACGACGCCACCGGGGAGCTGTTTTTT
TRBV7-7,TRBJ2-2,TRBD1,16,-,CASSLASTGGTGELFF,TGTGCCAGCAGCTTAGCGTCGACAGGGGGCACCGGGGAGCTGTTTTTT
TRBV28,TRBJ2-7,-,16,once,CASSFKQGPLGNEQYF,TGTGCCAGCAGTTTCAAGCAGGGGCCCTTGGGGAACGAGCAGTACTTC
TRBV2,TRBJ2-7,TRBD1,14,-,CASRNDRAGYEQYF,TGTGCCAGCAGGAATGACAGGGCCGGTTACGAGCAGTACTTC
TRBV19,TRBJ2-5,TRBD2,16,few,CASSSWTGREGETQYF,TGTGCCAGTAGTAGCTGGACGGGAAGGGAGGGAGAGACCCAGTACTTC
TRBV19,TRBJ1-1,-,14,-,CASSIFSRGTEAFF,TGTGCCAGTAGTATTTTCTCTAGGGGCACTGAAGCTTTCTTT
TRBV29-1,TRBJ2-1,-,15,-,CSVVRTWVPENEQFF,TGCAGCGTTGTACGGACATGGGTACCGGAGAATGAGCAGTTCTTC
TRBV5-1,TRBJ1-4,-,15,-,CASNREGATGEKLFF,TGCGCCAGCAACAGGGAAGGAGCAACGGGTGAAAAACTGTTTTTT
TRBV18,TRBJ2-7,-,13,many,CASSPNRANEQYF,TGTGCCAGCTCACCAAACCGGGCCAACGAGCAGTACTTC
TRBV6-5,TRBJ2-7,-,13,-,CAGRWGASYEQYF,TGTGCCGGCAGATGGGGGGCCTCCTACGAGCAGTACTTC
TRBV28,TRBJ2-7,TRBD1,13,-,CASSRGLPYEQYF,TGTGCCAGCAGCAGGGGGCTGCCCTACGAGCAGTACTTC
TRBV5-1,TRBJ2-7,-,14,-,CASTWTSGAYEQYF,TGCGCCAGCACATGGACCTCGGGCGCCTACGAGCAGTACTTC
TRBV5-6,TRBJ1-2,TRBD1,12,-,CASSFTGGGYTF,TGTGCCAGCAGCTTCACAGGGGGCGGCTACACCTTC
TRBV5-4,TRBJ1-4,TRBD1,16,-,CASSSGPGGTNEKLFF,TGTGCCAGCAGCTCAGGCCCAGGGGGCACTAATGAAAAACTGTTTTTT
TRBV4-1,TRBJ1-3,-,16,-,CASSQGLLGAGNTIYF,TGCGCCAGCAGCCAGGGATTATTGGGTGCTGGAAACACCATATATTTT
TRBV7-3,TRBJ2-1,-,14,-,CALPGQGPFNEQFF,TGTGCCCTTCCCGGGCAGGGGCCTTTTAATGAGCAGTTCTTC
TRBV3-1/TRBV3-2,TRBJ1-2,-,14,once,CASSQDYMGYGYTF,TGTGCCAGCAGCCAAGATTACATGGGCTATGGCTACACCTTC
TRBV10-3,TRBJ2-5,-,13,-,CAISDRDPGTQYF,TGTGCCATCAGTGACCGGGACCCCGGGACCCAGTACTTC
TRBV5-1,TRBJ1-3,-,14,-,CASSLGVSGNTIYF,TGCGCCAGCAGCTTGGGGGTTAGTGGAAACACCATATATTTT
TRBV28,TRBJ1-4,-,14,-,CASRGVQGNEKLFF,TGTGCCAGCAGGGGGGTGCAGGGGAATGAAAAACTGTTTTTT
TRBV5-4,TRBJ2-7,TRBD2,15,-,CASSLVGLAGVEQYF,TGTGCCAGCAGCTTGGTCGGGCTAGCGGGAGTTGAGCAGTACTTC
TRBV6-6,TRBJ1-1,-,16,-,CASSSESDRMNTEAFF,TGTGCCAGCAGTTCCGAGTCTGACAGGATGAACACTGAAGCTTTCTTT
TRBV5-1,TRBJ1-1,-,16,-,CASSSPVNGRNTEAFF,TGCGCCAGCAGCTCGCCCGTAAATGGGCGGAACACTGAAGCTTTCTTT
TRBV15,TRBJ2-3,TRBD2,16,-,CATSRVGLARTDTQYF,TGTGCCACCAGCAGAGTGGGACTAGCGCGTACAGATACGCAGTATTTT
TRBV20-1,TRBJ2-7,-,11,few,CSAGLGGEQYF,TGCAGTGCTGGCCTCGGTGGCGAGCAGTACTTC
TRBV28,TRBJ2-6,-,13,-,CASRYSGANVLTF,TGTGCCAGCCGTTATTCGGGGGCCAACGTCCTGACTTTC
TRBV19,TRBJ1-5,-,13,-,CASSKRGNQPQHF,TGTGCCAGTAGTAAGCGTGGCAATCAGCCCCAGCATTTT
TRBV7-8,TRBJ2-1,TRBD2,19,-,CASSLVFAGAQSPYNEQFF,TGTGCCAGCAGCTTAGTGTTCGCGGGAGCCCAATCGCCCTACAATGAGCAGTTCTTC
TRBV2,TRBJ1-5,TRBD1,13,-,CASSGTGNQPQHF,TGTGCCAGCAGCGGGACAGGCAATCAGCCCCAGCATTTT
TRBV5-1,TRBJ1-4,-,11,-,CASREGEKLFF,TGCGCCAGCAGAGAGGGTGAAAAACTGTTTTTT
TRBV18,TRBJ1-1,-,14,once,CASSPRGENTEAFF,TGTGCCAGCTCACCACGGGGGGAGAACACTGAAGCTTTCTTT
TRBV7-8,TRBJ1-2,-,9,-,CASGEGYTF,TGTGCCAGCGGCGAGGGCTACACCTTC
TRBV2,TRBJ1-2,-,15,-,CASRLGSVWLSGYTF,TGTGCCAGCAGATTGGGTTCGGTGTGGCTGTCTGGCTACACCTTC
TRBV18,TRBJ2-7,TRBD2,15,-,CASSPGLAGTYEQYF,TGTGCCAGCTCCCCTGGGCTAGCGGGAACCTACGAGCAGTACTTC
TRBV5-5,TRBJ2-3,-,15,-,CASSLGHSPTDTQYF,TGTGCCAGCAGCTTGGGGCACAGCCCCACAGATACGCAGTATTTT
TRBV6-5,TRBJ2-2,-,16,-,CASSYSGLSNTGELFF,TGTGCCAGCAGTTACTCGGGGCTTTCGAACACCGGGGAGCTGTTTTTT
TRBV5-1,TRBJ2-5,TRBD2,16,-,CASSFTSGRKQETQYF,TGCGCCAGCAGCTTTACTAGCGGGAGGAAACAAGAGACCCAGTACTTC
TRBV6-5,TRBJ1-4,-,14,-,CASQDSATNEKLFF,TGTGCCAGCCAGGACAGCGCAACTAATGAAAAACTGTTTTTT
TRBV25-1,TRBJ1-2,-,16,-,CASSGPIGGVWYGYTF,TGTGCCAGCAGTGGTCCGATAGGGGGGGTTTGGTATGGCTACACCTTC
TRBV28,TRBJ2-7,-,14,few,CASSPLRVTHEQYF,TGTGCCAGCAGTCCGCTCCGGGTCACACACGAGCAGTACTTC
TRBV5-1,TRBJ2-1,TRBD2,16,-,CASSRMTSGRGNEQFF,TGCGCCAGCAGCCGAATGACTAGCGGGAGAGGCAATGAGCAGTTCTTC
TRBV21-1,TRBJ2-1,-,10,-,CANKYNEQFF,TGTGCCAACAAGTACAATGAGCAGTTCTTC
TRBV29-1,TRBJ1-1,-,13,-,CSVVWGRATEAFF,TGCAGCGTTGTGTGGGGGCGTGCGACTGAAGCTTTCTTT